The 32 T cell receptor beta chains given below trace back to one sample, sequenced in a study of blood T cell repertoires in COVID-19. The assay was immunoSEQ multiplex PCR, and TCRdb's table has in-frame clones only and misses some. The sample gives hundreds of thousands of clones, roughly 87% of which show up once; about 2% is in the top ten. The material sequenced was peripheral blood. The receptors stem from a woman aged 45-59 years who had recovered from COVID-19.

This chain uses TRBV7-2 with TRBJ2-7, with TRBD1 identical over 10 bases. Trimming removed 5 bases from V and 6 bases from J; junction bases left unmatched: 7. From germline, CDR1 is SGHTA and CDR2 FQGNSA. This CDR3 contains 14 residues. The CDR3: CASSQGQGYGEQYF. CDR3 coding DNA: TGTGCCAGCAGCCAGGGACAGGGGTATGGCGAGCAGTACTTC.

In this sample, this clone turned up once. The CDR3 sequence: CASSPFATYEQYF. The CDR3, as DNA: TGTGCCAGCAGCCCCTTTGCGACCTACGAGCAGTACTTC. This chain links TRBV7-2 with TRBJ2-7, with D unclear. The length of the CDR3 is 13 residues. Looked up from germline, CDR1 is SGHTA and CDR2 is FQGNSA. Trimming cost V 5 bases and J 2 bases, with 10 bases left between them.

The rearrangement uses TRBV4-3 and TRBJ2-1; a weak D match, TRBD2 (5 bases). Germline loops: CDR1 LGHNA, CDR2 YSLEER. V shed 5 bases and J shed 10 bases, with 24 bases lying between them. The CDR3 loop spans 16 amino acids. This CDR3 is CASSDLRESRLREQFF. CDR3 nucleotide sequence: TGCGCCAGCAGCGATCTGAGGGAGTCTCGCCTCCGGGAGCAGTTCTTC.

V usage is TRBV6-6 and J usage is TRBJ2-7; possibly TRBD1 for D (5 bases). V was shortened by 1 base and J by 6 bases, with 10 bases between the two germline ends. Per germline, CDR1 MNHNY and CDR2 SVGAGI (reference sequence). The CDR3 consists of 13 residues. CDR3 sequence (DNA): TGTGCCAGCAGTTACTACCAGGGAAGCGAGCAGTACTTC. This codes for CASSYYQGSEQYF.

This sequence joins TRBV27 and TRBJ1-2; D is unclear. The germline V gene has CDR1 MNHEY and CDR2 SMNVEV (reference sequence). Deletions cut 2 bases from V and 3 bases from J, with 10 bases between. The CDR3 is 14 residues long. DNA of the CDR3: TGTGCCAGCAGTTTAGCAGGTACGGACTATGGCTACACCTTC. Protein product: CASSLAGTDYGYTF.

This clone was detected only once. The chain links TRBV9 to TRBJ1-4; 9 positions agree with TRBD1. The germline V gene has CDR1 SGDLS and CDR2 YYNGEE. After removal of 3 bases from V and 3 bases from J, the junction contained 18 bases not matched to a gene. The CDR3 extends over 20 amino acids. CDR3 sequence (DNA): TGTGCCAGCAGCGACGGAACCCCCGGGACAGGGAGGTTATCTAATGAAAAACTGTTTTTT. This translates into CASSDGTPGTGRLSNEKLFF.

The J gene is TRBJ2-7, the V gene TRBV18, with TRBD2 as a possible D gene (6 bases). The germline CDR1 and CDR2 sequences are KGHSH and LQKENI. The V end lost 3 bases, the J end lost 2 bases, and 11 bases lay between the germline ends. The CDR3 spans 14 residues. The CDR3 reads CASSPTTRAYEQYF. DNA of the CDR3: TGTGCCAGCTCACCGACGACTAGAGCCTACGAGCAGTACTTC.

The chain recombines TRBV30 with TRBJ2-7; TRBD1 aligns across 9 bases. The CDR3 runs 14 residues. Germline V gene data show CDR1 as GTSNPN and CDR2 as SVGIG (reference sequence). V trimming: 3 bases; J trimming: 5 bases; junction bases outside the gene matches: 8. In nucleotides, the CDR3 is TGTGCCTGGAGGGTCCGGGACAGGGCCCACGAGCAGTACTTC. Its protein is CAWRVRDRAHEQYF.

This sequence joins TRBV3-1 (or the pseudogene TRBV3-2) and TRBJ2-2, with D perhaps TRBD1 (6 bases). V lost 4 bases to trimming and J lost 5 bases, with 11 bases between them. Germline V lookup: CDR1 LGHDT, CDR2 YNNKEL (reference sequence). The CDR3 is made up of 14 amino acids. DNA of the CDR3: TGTGCCAGCAGCCTACAGGGCAAGACCGGGGAGCTGTTTTTT. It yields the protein CASSLQGKTGELFF.

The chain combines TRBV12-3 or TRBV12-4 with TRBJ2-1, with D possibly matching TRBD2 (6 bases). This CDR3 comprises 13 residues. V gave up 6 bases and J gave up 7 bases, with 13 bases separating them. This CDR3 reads CASRTTRRNEQFF. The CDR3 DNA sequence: TGTGCCAGCAGGACGACTAGGCGGAATGAGCAGTTCTTC.

The chain's CDR3 is CASSRTAGSSEAFF. The CDR3 DNA sequence: TGTGCCAGCAGTAGGACAGCAGGGTCCTCTGAAGCTTTCTTT. V gene TRBV25-1 combines with J gene TRBJ1-1; a possible D gene is TRBD1 (6 bases). This CDR3 is 14 amino acids long. CDR1 MGHDK and CDR2 SYGVNS come from the germline V gene. Trimming removed 5 bases at V and 6 bases at J, with 16 bases between.

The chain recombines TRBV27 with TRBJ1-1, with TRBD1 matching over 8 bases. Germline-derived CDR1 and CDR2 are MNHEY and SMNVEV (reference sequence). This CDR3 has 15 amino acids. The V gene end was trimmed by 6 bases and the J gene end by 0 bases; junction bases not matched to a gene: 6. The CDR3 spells CASRPHRGMNTEAFF. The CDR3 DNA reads TGTGCCAGCAGGCCACACAGGGGGATGAACACTGAAGCTTTCTTT.

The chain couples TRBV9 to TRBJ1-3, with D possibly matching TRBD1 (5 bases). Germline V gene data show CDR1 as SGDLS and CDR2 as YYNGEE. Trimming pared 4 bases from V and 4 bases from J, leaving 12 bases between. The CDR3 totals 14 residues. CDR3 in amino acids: CASSPGGVGNTIYF. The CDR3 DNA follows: TGTGCCAGCAGCCCCGGAGGGGTGGGAAACACCATATATTTT.

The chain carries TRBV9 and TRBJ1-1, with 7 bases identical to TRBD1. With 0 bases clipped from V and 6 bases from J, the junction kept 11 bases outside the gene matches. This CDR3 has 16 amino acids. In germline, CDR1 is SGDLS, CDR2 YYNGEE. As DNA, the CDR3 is TGTGCCAGCAGCGTAGATGTCAGGACAGGAGGCTCTGAAGCTTTCTTT. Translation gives CASSVDVRTGGSEAFF.

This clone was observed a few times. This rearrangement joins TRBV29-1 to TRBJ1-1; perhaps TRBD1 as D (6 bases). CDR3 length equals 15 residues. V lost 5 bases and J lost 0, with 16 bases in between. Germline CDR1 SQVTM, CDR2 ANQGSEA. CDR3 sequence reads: CSVQQGWGMNTEAFF. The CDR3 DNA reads TGCAGCGTTCAACAGGGTTGGGGGATGAACACTGAAGCTTTCTTT.

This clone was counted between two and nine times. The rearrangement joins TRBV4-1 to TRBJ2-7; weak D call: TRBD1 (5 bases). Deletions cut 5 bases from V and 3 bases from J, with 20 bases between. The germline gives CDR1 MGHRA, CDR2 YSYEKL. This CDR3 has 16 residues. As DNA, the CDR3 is TGCGCCAGCAGCACGACAGAATCCTATCGGTACTACGAGCAGTACTTC. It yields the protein CASSTTESYRYYEQYF.

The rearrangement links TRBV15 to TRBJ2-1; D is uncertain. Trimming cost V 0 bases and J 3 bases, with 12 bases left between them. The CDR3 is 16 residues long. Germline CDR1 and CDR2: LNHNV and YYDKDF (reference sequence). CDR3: CATSRDTVSLYNEQFF. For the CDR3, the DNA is TGTGCCACCAGCAGAGATACAGTGTCCCTCTACAATGAGCAGTTCTTC.

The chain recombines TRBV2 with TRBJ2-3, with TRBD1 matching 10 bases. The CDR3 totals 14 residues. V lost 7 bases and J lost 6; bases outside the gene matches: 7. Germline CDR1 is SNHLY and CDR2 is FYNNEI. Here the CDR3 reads CASIWDRGRDTQYF. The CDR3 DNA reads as TGTGCCAGCATTTGGGACAGGGGTCGGGATACGCAGTATTTT.

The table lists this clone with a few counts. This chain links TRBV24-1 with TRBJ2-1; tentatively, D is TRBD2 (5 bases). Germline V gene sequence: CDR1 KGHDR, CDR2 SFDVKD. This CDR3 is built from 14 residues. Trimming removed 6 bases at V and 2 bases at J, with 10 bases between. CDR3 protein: CATSLRTPYNEQFF. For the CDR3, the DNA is TGTGCCACCAGTCTAAGGACTCCCTACAATGAGCAGTTCTTC.

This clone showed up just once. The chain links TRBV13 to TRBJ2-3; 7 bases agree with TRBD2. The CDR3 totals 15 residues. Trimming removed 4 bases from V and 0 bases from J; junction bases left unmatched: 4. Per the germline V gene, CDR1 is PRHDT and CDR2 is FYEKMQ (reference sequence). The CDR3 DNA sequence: TGTGCCAGCAGCTGGAGCGGGGTTAGCACAGATACGCAGTATTTT. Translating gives CASSWSGVSTDTQYF.

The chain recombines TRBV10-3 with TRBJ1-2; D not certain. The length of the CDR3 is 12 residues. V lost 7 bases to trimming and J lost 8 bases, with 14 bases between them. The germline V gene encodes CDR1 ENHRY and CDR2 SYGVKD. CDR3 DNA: TGTGCCATCAAGTGGGGAGCAGTGGGCTACACCTTC. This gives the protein CAIKWGAVGYTF.

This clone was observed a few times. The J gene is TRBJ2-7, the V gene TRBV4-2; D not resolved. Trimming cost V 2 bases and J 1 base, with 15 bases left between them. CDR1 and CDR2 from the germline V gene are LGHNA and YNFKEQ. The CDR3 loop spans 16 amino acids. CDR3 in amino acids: CASSQQENSPSYEQYF. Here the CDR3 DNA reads TGTGCCAGCAGCCAACAAGAAAACTCCCCTTCCTACGAGCAGTACTTC.

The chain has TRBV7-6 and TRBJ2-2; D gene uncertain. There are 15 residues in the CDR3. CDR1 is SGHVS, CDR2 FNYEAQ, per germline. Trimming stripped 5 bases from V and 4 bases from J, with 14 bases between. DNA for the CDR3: TGTGCCAGCAGCCGCACCGGAGATCCCACCGGGGAGCTGTTTTTT. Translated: CASSRTGDPTGELFF. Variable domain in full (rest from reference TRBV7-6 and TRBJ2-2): GAGVSQSPRYKVTKRGQDVALRCDPISGHVSLYWYRQALGQGPEFLTYFNYEAQQDKSGLPNDRFSAERPEGSISTLTIQRTEQRDSAMYRCASSRTGDPTGELFFGEGSRLTVL.

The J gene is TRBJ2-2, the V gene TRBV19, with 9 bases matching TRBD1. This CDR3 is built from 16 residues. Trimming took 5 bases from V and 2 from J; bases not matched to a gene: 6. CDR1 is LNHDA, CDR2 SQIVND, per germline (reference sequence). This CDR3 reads CASSSGTGRNTGELFF. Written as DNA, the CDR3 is TGTGCCAGTAGTTCAGGGACAGGGAGAAACACCGGGGAGCTGTTTTTT.

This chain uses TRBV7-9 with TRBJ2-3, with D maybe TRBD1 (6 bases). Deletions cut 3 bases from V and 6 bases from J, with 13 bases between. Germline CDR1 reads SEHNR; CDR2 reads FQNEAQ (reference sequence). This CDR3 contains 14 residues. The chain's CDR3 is CASSFPGEGDTQYF. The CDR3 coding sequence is TGTGCCAGCAGCTTTCCAGGGGAAGGCGATACGCAGTATTTT.

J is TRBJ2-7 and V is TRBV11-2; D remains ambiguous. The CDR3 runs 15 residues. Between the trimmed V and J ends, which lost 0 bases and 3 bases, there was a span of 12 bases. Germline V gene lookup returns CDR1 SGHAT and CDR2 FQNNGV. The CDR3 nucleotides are TGTGCCAGCAGCTTAGAAAGTGGCAGTCTCTACGAGCAGTACTTC. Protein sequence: CASSLESGSLYEQYF.

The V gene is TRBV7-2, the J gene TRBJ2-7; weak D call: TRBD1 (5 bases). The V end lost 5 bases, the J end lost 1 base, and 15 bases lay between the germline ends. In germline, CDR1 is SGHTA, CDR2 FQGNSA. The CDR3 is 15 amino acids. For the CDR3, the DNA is TGTGCCAGCAGCCTTAACTTAGGGGTGTCCTACGAGCAGTACTTC. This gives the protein CASSLNLGVSYEQYF.

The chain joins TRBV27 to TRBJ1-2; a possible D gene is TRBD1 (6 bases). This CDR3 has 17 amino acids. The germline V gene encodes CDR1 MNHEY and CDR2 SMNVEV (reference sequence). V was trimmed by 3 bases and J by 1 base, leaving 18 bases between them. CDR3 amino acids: CASSFLSRGWDNYGYTF. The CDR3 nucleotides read TGTGCCAGCAGTTTCCTTTCCAGGGGATGGGATAACTATGGCTACACCTTC.

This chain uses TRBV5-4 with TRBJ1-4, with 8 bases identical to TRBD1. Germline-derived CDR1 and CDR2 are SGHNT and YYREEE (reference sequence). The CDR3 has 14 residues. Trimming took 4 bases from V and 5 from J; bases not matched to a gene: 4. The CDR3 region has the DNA TGTGCCAGCAGCAGGGGGGACAGGAATGAAAAACTGTTTTTT. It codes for CASSRGDRNEKLFF.

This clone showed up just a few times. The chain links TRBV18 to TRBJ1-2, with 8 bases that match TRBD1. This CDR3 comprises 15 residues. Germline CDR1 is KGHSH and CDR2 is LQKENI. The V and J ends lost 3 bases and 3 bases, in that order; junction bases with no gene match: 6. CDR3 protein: CASSPTDRGDYGYTF. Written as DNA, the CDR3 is TGTGCCAGCTCACCCACAGACAGGGGCGACTATGGCTACACCTTC.

In nucleotides, the CDR3 is TGTGCCAGCAGTAGGGTTGGGACTCCTCAAGAGACCCAGTACTTC. Its translation: CASSRVGTPQETQYF. The chain links TRBV4-2 to TRBJ2-5, with a possible D match to TRBD2 (6 bases). There are 15 residues in the CDR3. The germline V and J ends were trimmed by 6 bases and 2 bases, with 16 bases remaining between them. Germline V CDR1 and CDR2: LGHNA, YNFKEQ.

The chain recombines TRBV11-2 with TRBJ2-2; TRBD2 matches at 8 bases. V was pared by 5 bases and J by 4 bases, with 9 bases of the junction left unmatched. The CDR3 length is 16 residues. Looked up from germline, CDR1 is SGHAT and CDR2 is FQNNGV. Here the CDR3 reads CASSPRGGSGTGELFF. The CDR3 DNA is TGTGCCAGCAGCCCTCGGGGGGGGTCGGGCACCGGGGAGCTGTTTTTT.